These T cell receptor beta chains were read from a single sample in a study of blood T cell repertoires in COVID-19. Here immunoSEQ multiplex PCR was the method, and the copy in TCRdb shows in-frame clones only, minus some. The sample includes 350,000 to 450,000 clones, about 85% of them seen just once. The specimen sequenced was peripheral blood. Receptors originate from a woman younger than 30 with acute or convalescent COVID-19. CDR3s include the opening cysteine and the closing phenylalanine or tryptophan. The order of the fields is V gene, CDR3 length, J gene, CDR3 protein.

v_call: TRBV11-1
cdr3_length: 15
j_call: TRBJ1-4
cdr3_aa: CASSSRDGGDEKLFF

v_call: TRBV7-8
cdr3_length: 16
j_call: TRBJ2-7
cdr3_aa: CASSLGLAGPSYEQYF

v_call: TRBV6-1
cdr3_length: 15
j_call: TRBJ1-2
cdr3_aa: CASSERETGGYGYTF

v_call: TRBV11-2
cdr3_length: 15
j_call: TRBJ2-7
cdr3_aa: CASTNLAGGLYEQYF

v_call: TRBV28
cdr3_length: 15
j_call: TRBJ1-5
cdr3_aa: CASTQTEPFNQPQHF

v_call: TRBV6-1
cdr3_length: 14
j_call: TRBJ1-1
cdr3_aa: CASSEAFEGTEAFF

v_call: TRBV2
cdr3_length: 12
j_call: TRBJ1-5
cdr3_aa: CASSRGSEPQHF

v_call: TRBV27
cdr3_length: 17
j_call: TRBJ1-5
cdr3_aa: CASSLSRGQYSNQPQHF

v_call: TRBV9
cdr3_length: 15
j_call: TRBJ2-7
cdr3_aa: CASSVYWGRWKEQYF

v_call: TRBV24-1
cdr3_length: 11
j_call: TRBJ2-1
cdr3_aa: CATRDNPEQFF

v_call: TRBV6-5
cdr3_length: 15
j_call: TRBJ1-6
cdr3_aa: CASSYSSGLNSPLHF

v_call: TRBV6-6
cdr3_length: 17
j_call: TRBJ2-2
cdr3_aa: CASSPETGMVLAGELFF

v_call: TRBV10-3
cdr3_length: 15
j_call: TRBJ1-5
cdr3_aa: CAISAGQGVNQPQHF

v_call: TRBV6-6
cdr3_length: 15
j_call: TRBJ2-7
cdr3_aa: CASSLPLDRPGEQYF

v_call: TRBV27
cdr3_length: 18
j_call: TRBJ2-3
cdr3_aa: CASSLERGADHFTDTQYF

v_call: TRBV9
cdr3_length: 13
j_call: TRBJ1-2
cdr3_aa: CASSTPGGWGYTF

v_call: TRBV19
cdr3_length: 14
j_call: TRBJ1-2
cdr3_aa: CASGQGGPVYGYTF

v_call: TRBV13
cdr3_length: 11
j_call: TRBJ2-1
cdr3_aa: CASSQGNEQFF

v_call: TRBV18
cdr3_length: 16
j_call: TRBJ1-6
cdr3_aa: CASSPQGQGSDSPLHF

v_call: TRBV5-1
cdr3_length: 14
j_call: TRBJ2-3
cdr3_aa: CASSFQDHTDTQYF

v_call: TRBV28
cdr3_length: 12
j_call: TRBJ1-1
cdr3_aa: CASSLRGTEAFF

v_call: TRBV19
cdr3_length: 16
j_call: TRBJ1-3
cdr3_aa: CASSITLGQPGNTIYF

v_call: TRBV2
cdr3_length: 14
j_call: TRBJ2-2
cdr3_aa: CASLGTGNTGELFF

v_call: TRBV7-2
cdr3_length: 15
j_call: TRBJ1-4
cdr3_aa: CASSLAGQANEKLFF

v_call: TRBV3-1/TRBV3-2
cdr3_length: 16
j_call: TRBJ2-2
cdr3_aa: CASSPPTGGNTGELFF

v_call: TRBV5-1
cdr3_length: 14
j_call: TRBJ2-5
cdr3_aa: CASSPDSTQETQYF

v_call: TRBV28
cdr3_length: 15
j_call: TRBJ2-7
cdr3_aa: CASSFFREWPREQYF

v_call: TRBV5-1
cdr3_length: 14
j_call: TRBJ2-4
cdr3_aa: CASSLDRAKNIQYF